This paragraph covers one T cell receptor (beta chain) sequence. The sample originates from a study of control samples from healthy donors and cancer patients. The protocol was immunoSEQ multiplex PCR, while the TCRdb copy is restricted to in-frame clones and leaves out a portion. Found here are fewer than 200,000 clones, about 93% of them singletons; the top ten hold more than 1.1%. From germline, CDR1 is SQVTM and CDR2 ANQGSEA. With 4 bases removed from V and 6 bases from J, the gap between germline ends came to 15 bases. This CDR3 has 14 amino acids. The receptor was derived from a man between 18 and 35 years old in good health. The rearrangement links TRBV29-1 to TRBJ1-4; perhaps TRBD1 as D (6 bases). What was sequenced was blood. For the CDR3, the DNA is TGCAGCGTTGGGGTGACCGGACAGCATGAAAAACTGTTTTTT. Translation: CSVGVTGQHEKLFF. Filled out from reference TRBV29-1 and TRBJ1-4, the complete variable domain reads SAVISQKPSRDICQRGTSLTIQCQVDSQVTMMFWYRQQPGQSLTLIATANQGSEATYESGFVIDKFPISRPNLTFSTLTVSNMSPEDSSIYLCSVGVTGQHEKLFFGSGTQLSVL.